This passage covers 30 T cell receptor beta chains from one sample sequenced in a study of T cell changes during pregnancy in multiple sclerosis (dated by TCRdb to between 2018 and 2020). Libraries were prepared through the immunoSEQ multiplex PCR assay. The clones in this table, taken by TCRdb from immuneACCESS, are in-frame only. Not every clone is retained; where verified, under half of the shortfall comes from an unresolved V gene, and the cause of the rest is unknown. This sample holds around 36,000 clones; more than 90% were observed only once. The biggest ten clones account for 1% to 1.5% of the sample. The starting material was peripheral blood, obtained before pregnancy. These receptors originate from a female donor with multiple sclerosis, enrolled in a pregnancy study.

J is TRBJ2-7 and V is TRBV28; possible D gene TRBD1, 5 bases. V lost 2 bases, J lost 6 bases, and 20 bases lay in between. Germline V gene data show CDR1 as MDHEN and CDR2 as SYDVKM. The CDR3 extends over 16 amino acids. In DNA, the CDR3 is TGTGCCAGCAGTTTAAACCCCAGGGATGAAGATAGCGAGCAGTACTTC. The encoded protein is CASSLNPRDEDSEQYF.

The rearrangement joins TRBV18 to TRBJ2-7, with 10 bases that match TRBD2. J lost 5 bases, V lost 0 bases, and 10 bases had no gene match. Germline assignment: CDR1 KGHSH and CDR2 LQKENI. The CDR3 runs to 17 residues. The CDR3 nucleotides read TGTGCCAGCTCACCACCGCCCCCAGCGGGAGGGTCGGACGAGCAGTACTTC. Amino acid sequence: CASSPPPPAGGSDEQYF.

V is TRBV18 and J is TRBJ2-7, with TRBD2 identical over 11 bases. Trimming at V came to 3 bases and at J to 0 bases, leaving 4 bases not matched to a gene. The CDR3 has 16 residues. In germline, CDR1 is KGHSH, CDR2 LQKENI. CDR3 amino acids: CASSPGLAGTSYEQYF. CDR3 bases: TGTGCCAGCTCACCTGGACTAGCGGGTACCTCCTACGAGCAGTACTTC. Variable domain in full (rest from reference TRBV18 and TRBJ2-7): NAGVMQNPRHLVRRRGQEARLRCSPMKGHSHVYWYRQLPEEGLKFMVYLQKENIIDESGMPKERFSAEFPKEGPSILRIQQVVRGDSAAYFCASSPGLAGTSYEQYFGPGTRLTVT.

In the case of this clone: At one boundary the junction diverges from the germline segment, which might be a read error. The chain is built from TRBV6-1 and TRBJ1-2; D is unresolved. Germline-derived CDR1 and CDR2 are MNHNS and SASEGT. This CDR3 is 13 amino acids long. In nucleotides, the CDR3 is TGTACCAGCAGTGAAGCACAGAACTATGGCTACACCTTC. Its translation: CTSSEAQNYGYTF.

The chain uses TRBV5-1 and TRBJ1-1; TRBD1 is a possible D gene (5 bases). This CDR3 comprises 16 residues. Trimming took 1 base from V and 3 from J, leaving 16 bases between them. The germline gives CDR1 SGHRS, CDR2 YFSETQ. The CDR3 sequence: CASSLNPGGGDTEAFF. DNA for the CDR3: TGCGCCAGCAGCTTGAATCCCGGGGGAGGCGACACTGAAGCTTTCTTT.

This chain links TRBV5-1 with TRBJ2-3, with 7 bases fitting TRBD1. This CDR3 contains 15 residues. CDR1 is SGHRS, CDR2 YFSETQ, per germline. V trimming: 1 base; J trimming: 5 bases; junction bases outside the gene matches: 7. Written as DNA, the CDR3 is TGCGCCAGCAGCTTGACAGGGGATGTGGTAGATACGCAGTATTTT. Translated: CASSLTGDVVDTQYF.

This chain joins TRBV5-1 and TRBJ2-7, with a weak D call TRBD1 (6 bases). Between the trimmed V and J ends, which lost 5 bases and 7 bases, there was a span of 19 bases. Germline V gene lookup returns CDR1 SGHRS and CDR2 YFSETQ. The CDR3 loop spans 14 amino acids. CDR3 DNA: TGCGCCAGCAGGTTGAGGGCAGGGGTTGGGGAGCAGTACTTC. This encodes CASRLRAGVGEQYF.

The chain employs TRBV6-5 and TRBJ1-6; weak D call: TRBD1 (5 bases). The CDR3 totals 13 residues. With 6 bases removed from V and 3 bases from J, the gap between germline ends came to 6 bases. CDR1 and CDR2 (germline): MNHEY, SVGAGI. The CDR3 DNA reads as TGTGCCAGCAGGGGGGGCTATAATTCACCCCTCCACTTT. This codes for CASRGGYNSPLHF.

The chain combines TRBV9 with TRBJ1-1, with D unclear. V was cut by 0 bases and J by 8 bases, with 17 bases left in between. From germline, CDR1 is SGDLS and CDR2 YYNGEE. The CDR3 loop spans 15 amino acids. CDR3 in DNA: TGTGCCAGCAGCGTAGACGGACGGGGAGAATTCGAAGCTTTCTTT. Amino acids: CASSVDGRGEFEAFF. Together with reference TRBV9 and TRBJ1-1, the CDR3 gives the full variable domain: DSGVTQTPKHLITATGQRVTLRCSPRSGDLSVYWYQQSLDQGLQFLIQYYNGEERAKGNILERFSAQQFPDLHSELNLSSLELGDSALYFCASSVDGRGEFEAFFGQGTRLTVV.

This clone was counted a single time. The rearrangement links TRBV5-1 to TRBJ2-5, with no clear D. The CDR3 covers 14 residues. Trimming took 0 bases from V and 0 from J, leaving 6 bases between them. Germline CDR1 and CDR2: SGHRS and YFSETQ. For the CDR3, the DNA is TGCGCCAGCAGCTTGGCTGTAGACCAAGAGACCCAGTACTTC. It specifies CASSLAVDQETQYF. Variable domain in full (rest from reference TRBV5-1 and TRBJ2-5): KAGVTQTPRYLIKTRGQQVTLSCSPISGHRSVSWYQQTPGQGLQFLFEYFSETQRNKGNFPGRFSGRQFSNSRSEMNVSTLELGDSALYLCASSLAVDQETQYFGPGTRLLVL.

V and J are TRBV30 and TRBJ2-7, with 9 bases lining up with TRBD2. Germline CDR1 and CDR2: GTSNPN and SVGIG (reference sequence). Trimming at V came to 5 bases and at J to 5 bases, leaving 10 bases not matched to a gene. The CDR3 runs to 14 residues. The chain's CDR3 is CAWCMAGGLDEQYF. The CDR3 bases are TGTGCCTGGTGCATGGCGGGAGGGTTGGACGAGCAGTACTTC. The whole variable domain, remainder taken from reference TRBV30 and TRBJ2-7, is SQTIHQWPATLVQPVGSPLSLECTVEGTSNPNLYWYRQAAGRGLQLLFYSVGIGQISSEVPQNLSASRPQDRQFILSSKKLLLSDSGFYLCAWCMAGGLDEQYFGPGTRLTVT.

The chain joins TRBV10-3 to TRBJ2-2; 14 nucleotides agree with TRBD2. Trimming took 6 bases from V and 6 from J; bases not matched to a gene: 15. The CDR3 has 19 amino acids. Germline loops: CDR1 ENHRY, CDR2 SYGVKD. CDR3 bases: TGTGCCATCAGAGACTTCCCGGGACTAGCGGGAGTGGTGGCCGGGGAGCTGTTTTTT. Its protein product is CAIRDFPGLAGVVAGELFF.

CDR3 in amino acids: CASSIRTGYHGYTF. The CDR3, as DNA: TGTGCCAGCAGTATTCGGACAGGGTATCATGGCTACACCTTC. The V gene is TRBV25-1, the J gene TRBJ1-2; TRBD1 matches at 8 bases. This CDR3 comprises 14 residues. The germline V gene has CDR1 MGHDK and CDR2 SYGVNS. Germline trimming cut 5 bases from V and 6 bases from J; bases unmatched to any gene: 8.

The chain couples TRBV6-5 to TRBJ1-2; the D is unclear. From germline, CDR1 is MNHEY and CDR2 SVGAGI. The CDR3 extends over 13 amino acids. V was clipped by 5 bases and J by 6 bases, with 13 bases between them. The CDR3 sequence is CASSDTVHHGYTF. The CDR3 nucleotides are TGTGCCAGCAGTGACACAGTTCACCATGGCTACACCTTC.

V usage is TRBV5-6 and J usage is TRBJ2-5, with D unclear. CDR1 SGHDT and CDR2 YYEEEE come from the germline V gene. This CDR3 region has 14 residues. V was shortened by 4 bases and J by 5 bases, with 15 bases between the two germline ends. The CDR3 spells CASSMISRRETQYF. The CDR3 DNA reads TGTGCCAGCAGCATGATTAGTAGGCGGGAGACCCAGTACTTC.

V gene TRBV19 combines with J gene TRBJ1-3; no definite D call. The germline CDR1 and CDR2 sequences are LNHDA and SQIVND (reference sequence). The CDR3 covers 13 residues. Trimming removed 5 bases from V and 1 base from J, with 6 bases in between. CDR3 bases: TGTGCCAGTAGTCCGGAGTCTGGAAACACCATATATTTT. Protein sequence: CASSPESGNTIYF.

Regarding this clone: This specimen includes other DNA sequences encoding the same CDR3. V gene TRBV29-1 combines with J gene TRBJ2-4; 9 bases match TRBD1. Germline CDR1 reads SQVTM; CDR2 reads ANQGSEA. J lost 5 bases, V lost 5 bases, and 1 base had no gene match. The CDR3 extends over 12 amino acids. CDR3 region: CSVRDRENIQYF. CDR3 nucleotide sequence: TGCAGCGTTCGGGACAGGGAAAACATTCAGTACTTC.

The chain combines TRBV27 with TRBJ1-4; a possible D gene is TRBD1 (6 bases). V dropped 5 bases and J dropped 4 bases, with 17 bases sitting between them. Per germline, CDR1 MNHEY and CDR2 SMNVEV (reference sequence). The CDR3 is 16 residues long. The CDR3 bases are TGTGCCAGCAGTCCCACAGCGGGGGGCCTTAATGAAAAACTGTTTTTT. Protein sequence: CASSPTAGGLNEKLFF. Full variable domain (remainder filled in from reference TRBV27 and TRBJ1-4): EAQVTQNPRYLITVTGKKLTVTCSQNMNHEYMSWYRQDPGLGLRQIYYSMNVEVTDKGDVPEGYKVSRKEKRNFPLILESPSPNQTSLYFCASSPTAGGLNEKLFFGSGTQLSVL.

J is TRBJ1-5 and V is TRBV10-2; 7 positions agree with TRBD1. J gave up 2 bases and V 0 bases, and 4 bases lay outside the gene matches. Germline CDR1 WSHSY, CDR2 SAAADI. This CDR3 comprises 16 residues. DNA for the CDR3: TGCGCCAGCAGTGAGTCGACAGGGAAGCGCAATCAGCCCCAGCATTTT. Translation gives CASSESTGKRNQPQHF.

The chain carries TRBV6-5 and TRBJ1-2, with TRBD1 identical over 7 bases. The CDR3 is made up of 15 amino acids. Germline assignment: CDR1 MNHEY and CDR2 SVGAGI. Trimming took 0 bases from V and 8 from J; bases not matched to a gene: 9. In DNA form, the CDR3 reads TGTGCCAGCAGTTACTCAGGGGGCGGGGTCTACGGCTACACCTTC. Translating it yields CASSYSGGGVYGYTF.

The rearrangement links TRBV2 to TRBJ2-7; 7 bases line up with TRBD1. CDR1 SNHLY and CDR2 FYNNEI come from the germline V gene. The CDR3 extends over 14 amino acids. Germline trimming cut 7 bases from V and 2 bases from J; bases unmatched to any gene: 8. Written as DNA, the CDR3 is TGTGCCAGCAAGGGACAGCCCAACGCCTACGAGCAGTACTTC. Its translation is CASKGQPNAYEQYF.

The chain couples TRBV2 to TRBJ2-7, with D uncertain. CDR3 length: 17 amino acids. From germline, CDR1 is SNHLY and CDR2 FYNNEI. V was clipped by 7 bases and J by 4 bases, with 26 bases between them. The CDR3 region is CASTRWISLRSPYEQYF. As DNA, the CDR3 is TGTGCCAGCACCAGGTGGATAAGTCTCCGATCCCCTTACGAGCAGTACTTC.

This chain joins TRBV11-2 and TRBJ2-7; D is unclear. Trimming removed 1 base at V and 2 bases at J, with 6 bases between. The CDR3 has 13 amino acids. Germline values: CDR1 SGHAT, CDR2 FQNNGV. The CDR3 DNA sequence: TGTGCCAGCAGCTTAGTCCTCGCCTACGAGCAGTACTTC. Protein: CASSLVLAYEQYF.

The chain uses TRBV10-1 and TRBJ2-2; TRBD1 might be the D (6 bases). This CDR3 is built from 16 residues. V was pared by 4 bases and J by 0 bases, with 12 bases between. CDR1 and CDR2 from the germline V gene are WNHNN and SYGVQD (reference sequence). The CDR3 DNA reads TGCGCCAGCAGTGGTCTAGAGGGGGCGAACACCGGGGAGCTGTTTTTT. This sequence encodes CASSGLEGANTGELFF.

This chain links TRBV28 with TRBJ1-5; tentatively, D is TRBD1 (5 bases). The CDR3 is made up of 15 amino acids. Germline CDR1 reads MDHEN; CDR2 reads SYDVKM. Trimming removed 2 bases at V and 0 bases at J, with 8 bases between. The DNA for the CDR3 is TGTGCCAGCAGTTTAGCGGGGGATAGCAATCAGCCCCAGCATTTT. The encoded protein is CASSLAGDSNQPQHF.

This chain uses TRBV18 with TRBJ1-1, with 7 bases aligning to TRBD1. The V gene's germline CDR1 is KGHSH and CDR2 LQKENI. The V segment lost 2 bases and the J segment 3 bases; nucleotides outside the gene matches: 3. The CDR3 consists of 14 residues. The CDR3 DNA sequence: TGTGCCAGCTCACCAGAAGGGGGCTACACTGAAGCTTTCTTT. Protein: CASSPEGGYTEAFF.

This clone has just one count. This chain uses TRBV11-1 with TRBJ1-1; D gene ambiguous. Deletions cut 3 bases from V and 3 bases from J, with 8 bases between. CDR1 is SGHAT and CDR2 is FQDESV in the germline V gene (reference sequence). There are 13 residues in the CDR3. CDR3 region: CASSLARYTEAFF. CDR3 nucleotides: TGTGCCAGCAGCTTGGCGAGGTACACTGAAGCTTTCTTT.

The CDR3 nucleotides are TGCGCCAGCAGCGGGGGACAGGGGATAAGCACAGATACGCAGTATTTT. Its protein is CASSGGQGISTDTQYF. The V call is TRBV5-1, the J call TRBJ2-3, with 10 bases that match TRBD1. J gave up 0 bases and V 4 bases, and 5 bases lay outside the gene matches. This CDR3 spans 16 amino acids. Germline V gene sequence: CDR1 SGHRS, CDR2 YFSETQ.

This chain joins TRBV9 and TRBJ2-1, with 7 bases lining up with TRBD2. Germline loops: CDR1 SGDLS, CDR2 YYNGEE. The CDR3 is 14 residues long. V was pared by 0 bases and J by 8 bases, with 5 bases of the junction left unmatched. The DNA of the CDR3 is TGTGCCAGCAGCGTAGATGGCGGGAGCTATGAGCAGTTCTTC. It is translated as CASSVDGGSYEQFF.

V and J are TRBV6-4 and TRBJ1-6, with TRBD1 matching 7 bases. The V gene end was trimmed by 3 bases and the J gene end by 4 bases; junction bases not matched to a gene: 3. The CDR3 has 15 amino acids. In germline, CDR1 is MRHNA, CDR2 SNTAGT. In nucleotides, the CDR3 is TGTGCCAGCAGTGAAGAGACAGGGTATAATTCACCCCTCCACTTT. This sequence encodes CASSEETGYNSPLHF.